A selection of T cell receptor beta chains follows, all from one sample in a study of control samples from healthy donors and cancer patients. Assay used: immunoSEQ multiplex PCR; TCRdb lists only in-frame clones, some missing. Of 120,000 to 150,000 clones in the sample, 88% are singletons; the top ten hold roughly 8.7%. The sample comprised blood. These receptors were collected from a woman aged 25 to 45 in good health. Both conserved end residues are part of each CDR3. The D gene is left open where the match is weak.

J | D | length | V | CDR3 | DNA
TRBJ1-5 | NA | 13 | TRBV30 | CAWSRSYNQPQHF | TGTGCCTGGAGCCGGAGTTACAATCAGCCCCAGCATTTT
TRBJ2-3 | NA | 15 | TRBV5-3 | CARSLTGYWADTQYF | TGTGCCAGAAGCTTGACAGGGTATTGGGCAGATACGCAGTATTTT
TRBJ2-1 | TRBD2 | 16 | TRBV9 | CASNSGLAGAGDEQFF | TGTGCCAGCAACTCAGGACTAGCGGGAGCAGGGGATGAGCAGTTCTTC
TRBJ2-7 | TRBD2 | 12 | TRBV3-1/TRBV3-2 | CASSQAGLEQYF | TGTGCCAGCAGCCAAGCGGGACTAGAGCAGTACTTC
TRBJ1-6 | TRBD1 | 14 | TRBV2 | CASSVEGAGSPLHF | TGTGCCAGCAGTGTAGAGGGGGCCGGATCACCCCTCCACTTT
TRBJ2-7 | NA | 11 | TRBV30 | CAWRESGEQYF | TGTGCCTGGAGAGAGTCGGGGGAGCAGTACTTC
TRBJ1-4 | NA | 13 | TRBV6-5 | CASTLVSHEKLFF | TGTGCCAGCACATTGGTCAGCCATGAAAAACTGTTTTTT
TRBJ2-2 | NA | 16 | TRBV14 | CASSQDLPENTGELFF | TGTGCCAGCAGCCAAGATCTCCCTGAAAACACCGGGGAGCTGTTTTTT
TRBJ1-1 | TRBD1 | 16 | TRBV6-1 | CASSEQGGRGNTEAFF | TGTGCCAGCAGTGAACAGGGGGGCCGGGGGAACACTGAAGCTTTCTTT
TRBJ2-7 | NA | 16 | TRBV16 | CASSQSRRPQSYEQYF | TGTGCCAGCAGCCAATCGCGGAGGCCCCAATCCTACGAGCAGTACTTC
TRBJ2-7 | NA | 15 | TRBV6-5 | CASSYDMAAPREQYF | TGTGCCAGCAGTTACGACATGGCAGCCCCTAGGGAGCAGTACTTC
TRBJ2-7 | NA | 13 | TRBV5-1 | CASTSSGAYEQYF | TGCGCCAGCACCAGTTCGGGCGCCTACGAGCAGTACTTC
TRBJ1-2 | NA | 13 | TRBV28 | CASSLLGGLGYTF | TGTGCCAGCAGTTTATTGGGGGGTCTAGGCTACACCTTC
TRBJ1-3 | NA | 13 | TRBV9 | CASSVVPGNTIYF | TGTGCCAGCAGCGTAGTTCCTGGAAACACCATATATTTT
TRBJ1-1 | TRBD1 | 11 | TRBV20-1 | CSAEGQTAAFF | TGCAGTGCGGAGGGACAGACCGCGGCTTTCTTT